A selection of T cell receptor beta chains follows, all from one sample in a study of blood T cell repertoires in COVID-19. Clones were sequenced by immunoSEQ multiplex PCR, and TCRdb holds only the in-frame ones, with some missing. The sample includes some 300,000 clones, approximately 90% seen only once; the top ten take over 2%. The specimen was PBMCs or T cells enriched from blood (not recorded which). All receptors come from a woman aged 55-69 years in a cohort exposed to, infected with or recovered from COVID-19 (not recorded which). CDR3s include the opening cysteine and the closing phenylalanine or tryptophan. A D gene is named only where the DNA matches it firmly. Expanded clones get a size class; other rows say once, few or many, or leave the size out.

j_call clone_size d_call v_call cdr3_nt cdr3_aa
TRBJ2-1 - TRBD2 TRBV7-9 TGTGCCAGCAGCTATACTAGCGGGAGCTCCTACAATGAGCAGTTCTTC CASSYTSGSSYNEQFF
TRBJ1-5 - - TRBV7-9 TGTGCCAGCAGCTTAAGCACGACTGCACAGCCCCAGCATTTT CASSLSTTAQPQHF
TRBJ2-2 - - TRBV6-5 TGTGCCAGCAGTTACTCGAGCGCCGGGGAGCTGTTTTTT CASSYSSAGELFF
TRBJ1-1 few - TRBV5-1 TGCGCCAGCAGCTTGGAAGGGGGACGGACTGAAGCTTTCTTT CASSLEGGRTEAFF
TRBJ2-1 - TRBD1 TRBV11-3 TGTGCCAGCAGTCCAGGGGGTTCTTACAATGAGCAGTTCTTC CASSPGGSYNEQFF
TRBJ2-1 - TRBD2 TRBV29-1 TGCAGCGTTGAAGAGAGAAGCGGGAGATATAAGGATGGTGAGCAGTTCTTC CSVEERSGRYKDGEQFF
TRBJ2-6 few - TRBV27 TGTGCCAGCAGTTTCGGGTCAGGGGATTTCTCTGGGGCCAACGTCCTGACTTTC CASSFGSGDFSGANVLTF
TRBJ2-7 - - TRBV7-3 TGTGCCAGCAGCTCCACGGAGGGGTTCGAGCAGTACTTC CASSSTEGFEQYF
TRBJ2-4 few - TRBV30 TGTGCCTGGAGTACCCTCTCGAGCGTGGGGGCCAAGGGCATTCAGTACTTC CAWSTLSSVGAKGIQYF
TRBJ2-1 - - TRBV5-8 TGTGCCAGCAGCTTAGGCAGGGCGGATTACAATGAGCAGTTCTTC CASSLGRADYNEQFF
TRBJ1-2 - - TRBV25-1 TGTGCCAGCAGTGAAGCGGGCACAAGGCAGAGTAACTATGGCTACACCTTC CASSEAGTRQSNYGYTF
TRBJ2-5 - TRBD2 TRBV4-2 TGTGCCAGCAGCCAAGTAACTAGCGGGTACCAAGAGACCCAGTACTTC CASSQVTSGYQETQYF
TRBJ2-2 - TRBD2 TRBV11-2 TGTGCCAGCAGTCTAGCGGGAGCATACACCGGGGAGCTGTTTTTT CASSLAGAYTGELFF
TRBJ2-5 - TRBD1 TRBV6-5 TGTGCCAGCAGTTACATACGGGCACAGGGGGTTGAGACCCAGTACTTC CASSYIRAQGVETQYF
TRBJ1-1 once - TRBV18 TGTGCCAGCGCGAAGACAGGAAACACTGAAGCTTTCTTT CASAKTGNTEAFF
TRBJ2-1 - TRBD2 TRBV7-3 TGTGCCAGCAGCCCATGGACTAGCGGGATATCGAATGAGCAGTTCTTC CASSPWTSGISNEQFF
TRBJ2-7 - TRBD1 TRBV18 TGTGCCAGCTCACCAACCGCAGGGGGTGGCTACGAGCAGTACTTC CASSPTAGGGYEQYF
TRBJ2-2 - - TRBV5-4 TGTGCCAGCAGCACACCTAGCGCTTCGAACACCGGGGAGCTGTTTTTT CASSTPSASNTGELFF
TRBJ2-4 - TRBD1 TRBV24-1 TGTGCCACCAGTGATGGACAGGGTAATTTAGCCAAAAACATTCAGTACTTC CATSDGQGNLAKNIQYF
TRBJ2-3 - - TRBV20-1 TGCAGTGCTCCACGGGCAGATACGCAGTATTTT CSAPRADTQYF